This entry concerns a single T cell receptor beta chain. This may arise from a read error, as a much more abundant clone is one base away. The sample belongs to a study of T cells in Graves' hyperthyroidism and ophthalmopathy. Researchers took RNA transcripts and amplified the TCR beta CDR3 regions from them. First-round RT-PCR targeting the TCR CDR3 was performed with the HTBI primer set. A single record per CDR3 protein comes from TCRdb applying MiXCR to the multiplex PCR reads. Of under 400,000 distinct CDR3 sequences listed, approximately 15% are singletons. V shed 3 bases and J shed 5 bases, with 14 bases lying between them. The CDR3 is 14 amino acids. Germline CDR1 and CDR2: LGHNA and YNFKEQ.

This TCR was recovered from a man aged 25-45 years with Graves' hyperthyroidism. The J gene is TRBJ2-7, the V gene TRBV4-2, with unresolved D. The material sequenced was blood. The CDR3 region has the DNA TGTGCCAGCAGCCAGTACAAGGATTCCCACGAGCAGTACTTC. Protein sequence: CASSQYKDSHEQYF.